This T cell receptor beta chain was sequenced during a study of cytomegalovirus exposure and HLA in healthy donors (dated by TCRdb to 2017 to 2019). In the study overall: According to an earlier analysis of 587 of the donors, 150 million to 200 million T cells yielded over 100 million unique TCR beta sequences and 250 to 350 Gb of sequence data. A separate validation cohort of 100 to 150 different subjects was used in addition to the roughly 640-subject first cohort. To predict cytomegalovirus infection status, the study brought together high-throughput TCR immunosequencing, statistical association of individual TCRs with disease status, and machine learning. The study was designed to test whether signatures of past pathogen exposure could be identified by cataloging public T cell receptors. About 280 gigabases of sequencing data and roughly 80 million unique TCR sequences made up an early release that covered several hundred HLA-typed donors. In an earlier analysis of 587 of the donors, high-throughput TCR beta sequencing was used to judge whether each TCR beta V gene segment behaved as functional or pseudogenic. Donor age, sex, ethnicity and CMV serostatus were compiled alongside the repertoire data. Of the 300 to 450 genotyped donors, approximately 81% were placed in the genetic ancestry cluster associated with self-reported Caucasian donors. Across approximately 400 genotyped donors of the cohort, an average of about 240,000 unique TCR beta nucleotide sequences per donor were sequenced, and approximately 17% of those sequences were non-productive. HLA typing included class I and class II loci at four-digit resolution. Using immunosequencing, the study profiled T cell repertoires from 666 subjects and related those repertoires to cytomegalovirus serostatus. Every discovery cohort repertoire had been produced on one sequencing platform. Rather than drawing on any new phenotypic data, the later analysis identified candidate immune exposures from TCR beta sequences and the way those sequences occurred across donors. A later genetic analysis used genome-wide SNP genotypes for about 60% of the roughly 670 donors, treating that subset as a discovery cohort. A later analysis re-analyzed previously published TCR beta repertoires from approximately 670 donors and added high-resolution HLA genotyping to study TCR occurrence patterns. The number of typed donors differed by locus: about 629-630 for A, B, C, DRB1 and DQB1; approximately 540 for DQA1; fewer than 610 for DPA1; and roughly 490 for DPB1. A handful of DR-DQ haplotypes were treated as single units for association and clustering because of strong linkage in the cohort.

The method behind the library was the immunoSEQ multiplex PCR assay. The multiplex PCR relied on a mix of 60 forward primers for TCR Vbeta segments and 13 reverse primers for TCR Jbeta segments. Amplification of the CDR3 region of rearranged TCR beta genes was performed with a multiplex PCR assay on genomic DNA. On the Illumina HiSeq System, the amplified TCR beta libraries were sequenced as 87-base-pair reads. The source study handled its data this way. In a later analysis, 77 million or so unique TCR beta chains were counted across the roughly 670 repertoires, and some 10 million of these chains were shared by at least two donors. A nearest-neighbor algorithm error-corrected the raw reads and collapsed the reads into unique sequences, merging closely related sequences to remove PCR and sequencing errors. CDR3 sequences were aligned to IMGT reference sequences to assign V, D and J gene segments. For a sequence to be retained, a match of at least six nucleotides to both a V gene segment and a J gene segment was required. Rearrangements were classified as productive when the CDR3 lacked stop codons and remained in frame with V and J, and all other rearrangements were classified as non-productive. Following IMGT convention, CDR3 was defined as the stretch from the second conserved V-encoded cysteine up to the conserved J-encoded phenylalanine. The earlier analysis of about 500 of the donors excluded sequences that lacked an unambiguous match to a single V gene segment. In an earlier analysis of some 590 of the donors, a V segment was called functional when productive rearrangements were above 56.7%, and segregating when the standard deviation between donors exceeded 5%. A statistical classification framework was built for diagnosing cytomegalovirus status from the catalog of TCR beta chain sequences. A later analysis assigned V and J genes by comparing TCR nucleotide sequences with IMGT/GENE-DB human TR gene sequences. Using the TCRdist pipeline, a later analysis assigned CDR3 sequences along with most-parsimonious VDJ recombination scenarios. In a later analysis, each TCR beta chain was defined by its CDR3 amino acid sequence together with its V-gene family, and reads without a unique V-gene family were excluded. To address suspected cross-contamination and a sequencing artifact, a later analysis removed around 590 highly shared, low-generation-probability nucleotide sequences. For each public chain, a later analysis derived a clonal expansion index from normalized ranks of inferred template counts within each repertoire. In a later analysis, generation probabilities were computed with a VDJ recombination model fitted to out-of-frame rearrangements, and the resulting probabilities were checked against IGoR. In a later analysis, TCR-TCR, TCR-HLA and TCR-CMV co-occurrence was scored with hypergeometric tests, and a repertoire-size bias correction was applied to TCR pairs. In a later analysis, false discovery rates were estimated by permuting HLA or CMV assignments 20 times. In a later analysis, co-occurring TCRs were grouped using DBSCAN, and TCRdist sequence similarity was added for clustering within HLA-allele-positive subsets. Co-occurrence clustering excluded repertoires with fewer than 30,000 or more than 120,000 public chains, plus five with anomalous nucleotide sharing. TCRdb limited this immuneACCESS table to in-frame rearrangements with V and J called. A share of clones is missing; checked studies link under half to unresolved V genes, and the rest is unexplained. V, J and clone size derive from that table, while D and trimming were established from the DNA sequence. Recorded for this sample are 30,000 to 40,000 clones; 75% to 85% of them occurred a single time. About 4% of the sample belongs to the ten largest clones.

For CDR1 and CDR2, the germline V gene lists KGHSH and LQKENI. From its cysteine to its phenylalanine, the CDR3 spans 15 amino acids. The CDR3 DNA has 45 bases and is translated from base 1. To note about this clone: This receptor's antigen is unknown. One junction end disagrees with the germline gene, perhaps due to a read error.

General findings and caveats noted by the study authors: Specific HLA alleles were associated with roughly 17,000 TCR beta sequences at a false discovery rate of 0.05 in a later analysis. Most TCR sequences were seen in very few donors, while some public TCRs were found in many individuals. The 87-base-pair reads could not distinguish some IMGT-functional V segments, including TRBV6-2 and TRBV6-3, so those segments were excluded. In a later genetic analysis, fewer N-insertions in productive TCRs were reported among donors in an Asian-associated ancestry cluster than the 666-donor mean. Assigning TCR associations to individual alleles was difficult when HLA alleles, especially DR and DQ, strongly co-occurred. A few of the identified cytomegalovirus-associated TCR beta chains were confirmed in vitro to be specific for cytomegalovirus antigens. Correlated functional status among segregating V segments might reflect linkage disequilibrium, but an unknown experimental factor could not be ruled out. A later analysis reported that several top co-occurrence clusters appeared linked to parvovirus B19, influenza, CMV and Epstein-Barr virus. In this cohort, only TCR beta chains were sequenced, and detectable features were limited by the absence of alpha or paired-chain data. In a later analysis, TCR association rates were found to vary across HLA loci, with the most associated TCRs seen for DRB1 alleles and the fewest for HLA-C alleles. Because counts were too low, roughly 18 rarely observed V segments, including chromosome 9 orphons, were left out of the earlier analysis of 587 of the donors. Compared with equally common non-associated chains, HLA-associated TCR beta chains in a later analysis were more clonally expanded and had lower generation probabilities. According to a later analysis, most CMV-associated TCR beta chains appeared to be HLA-restricted, and the HLA associations seemed to be driven largely by CMV exposure. A group of highly shared sequence variants was considered likely to be a technical artifact of the sequencing pipeline. The only immune exposure information available for the cohort was CMV serostatus. A later genetic analysis associated a missense DCLRE1C variant with V-gene and J-gene trimming of TCR beta chains, and an independent cohort replicated the association. The authors suggested that the approach could potentially be extended to other disease states and immunological phenotypes. In an earlier analysis of around 500 of the donors, most TCR beta V segments appeared in productive rearrangements about 90% or about 30% of the time, broadly matching IMGT annotations. Presence/absence analyses assumed roughly uniform sequencing depth across donors, an assumption that may not hold. A further reported finding was that TCR beta sequences accurately predicted the HLA-A and HLA-B alleles for most subjects in the first cohort. Because HLA typing was missing for some donors at each locus, association tests included only the typed subset. The study listed approximately 150 TCR beta chains as associated with cytomegalovirus. In both the original and validation cohorts, the classifier was reported to diagnose cytomegalovirus status with high specificity and sensitivity.

In total, approximately 690 healthy bone marrow donors made up the cohort. Cohort members were all nominally healthy when sampled, although unrecorded immune exposures were likely present. The donor was CMV seronegative and was included in the group of a few hundred seronegative cohort members. A peripheral blood sample was collected from each donor, and TCR beta sequencing was performed on peripheral blood mononuclear cells. The Qiagen DNeasy Blood Extraction Kit was used to extract genomic DNA from the blood cell samples. The specimen sequenced was PBMCs. The chain employs TRBV18 and TRBJ1-2; TRBD1 agrees with 7 junctional bases. The sequence derives from a woman between 18 and 29 years old in good health and CMV-seronegative. In nucleotides, the sequence is TGTGCCAGCTCACCGAATGACAGGGATCCCTATGGCTACCCCTTC. Translated, it reads CASSPNDRDPYGYPF. Joined to the reference TRBV18 and TRBJ1-2 proteins, this CDR3 gives the full variable domain: NAGVMQNPRHLVRRRGQEARLRCSPMKGHSHVYWYRQLPEEGLKFMVYLQKENIIDESGMPKERFSAEFPKEGPSILRIQQVVRGDSAAYFCASSPNDRDPYGYPFGSGTRLTVV.